This T cell receptor (beta chain) appears in the sequencing data of a study of blood T cell repertoires in COVID-19. For the study at large: Specimens from acute and convalescent COVID-19 originated in the United States, Italy and Spain. In each case, the material was cDNA or gDNA derived from T cells, B-cell-depleted T cells, or PBMCs.

As handled by the study authors: Nucleated cell counts were estimated from reference gene primer amplification. Profiling relied on immunoSEQ multiplex PCR, and the TCRdb table lists in-frame clones only, not all of them. V, J and clone size derive from that table, while D and trimming were established from the DNA sequence. The sample lists roughly 120,000 clones, roughly 87% occurring once. CDR3 length: 14 residues. Germline V gives CDR1 SGHAT, CDR2 FQDESV (reference sequence). The ends were cut back, 0 bases at V and 1 base at J, with 7 bases in the middle. V usage is TRBV11-1 and J usage is TRBJ2-7; TRBD1 might be the D (5 bases). Sequences were obtained from peripheral blood. The origin of this receptor is a human donor in a cohort sampled during active COVID-19. CDR3 DNA sequence: TGTGCCAGCAGCTTAGCGGCAGGGTCCTACGAGCAGTACTTC. Translation: CASSLAAGSYEQYF. Looking up the rest from reference TRBV11-1 and TRBJ2-7 gives the full variable domain: EAEVAQSPRYKITEKSQAVAFWCDPISGHATLYWYRQILGQGPELLVQFQDESVVDDSQLPKDRFSAERLKGVDSTLKIQPAELGDSAMYLCASSLAAGSYEQYFGPGTRLTVT.